The rows below give T cell receptor beta chains drawn from one sample of a study of early T cells in non-severe SARS-CoV-2 infection. From the 5' RACE reads, TCRdb called clonotypes with MiXCR, one entry per CDR3 protein. The sample lists 70,000 to 85,000 distinct CDR3 sequences; 5% were seen once. The source material was whole blood, sampled at baseline. The receptors here all came from an adult who was a healthcare worker with PCR-confirmed SARS-CoV-2 infection or an uninfected control (not recorded which). CDR3s include the opening cysteine and the closing phenylalanine or tryptophan. A D gene is named only where the DNA matches it firmly. Clone size is shown for a subset of rows, as once, few, many or a class of expanded clone.

v_gene,d_gene,abundance,j_gene,CDR3aa,CDR3nt
TRBV5-1,-,few,TRBJ2-2,CASSLGHPNTGELFF,TGCGCCAGCAGCTTGGGACATCCGAACACCGGGGAGCTGTTTTTT
TRBV20-1,-,few,TRBJ2-2,CSARTYSNTGELFF,TGCAGTGCCAGGACATATTCGAACACCGGGGAGCTGTTTTTT
TRBV7-9,TRBD2,-,TRBJ2-7,CASSLEAGADEQYF,TGTGCCAGCAGCTTAGAGGCGGGAGCAGACGAGCAGTACTTC
TRBV7-9,-,many,TRBJ1-1,CASSLGLFTEAFF,TGTGCCAGCAGCTTAGGCTTGTTCACTGAAGCTTTCTTT
TRBV20-1,TRBD2,many,TRBJ2-1,CSAKSSGYNEQFF,TGCAGTGCTAAATCTAGCGGCTACAATGAGCAGTTCTTC
TRBV4-1,-,-,TRBJ1-1,CASSQDPTGSAFF,TGCGCCAGCAGCCAAGATCCTACAGGATCGGCTTTCTTT
TRBV29-1,-,many,TRBJ2-6,CSVEDRLGVFSGANVLTF,TGCAGCGTTGAAGATCGGCTGGGCGTGTTCTCTGGGGCCAACGTCCTGACTTTC
TRBV30,-,many,TRBJ2-3,CAWSSGQLTDTQYF,TGTGCCTGGAGCTCGGGCCAACTCACAGATACGCAGTATTTT
TRBV20-1,TRBD1,many,TRBJ1-1,CSARTGFMNTEAFF,TGCAGTGCTAGGACAGGGTTCATGAACACTGAAGCTTTCTTT
TRBV6-2/TRBV6-3,TRBD2,many,TRBJ2-7,CASSLLTSKSGRAYEQYF,TGTGCCAGCAGCCTCCTCACCTCCAAGAGCGGGAGAGCCTACGAGCAGTACTTC
TRBV24-1,TRBD2,many,TRBJ2-7,CATSEDGRASYEQYF,TGTGCCACCAGTGAGGACGGGAGGGCCTCATACGAGCAGTACTTC
TRBV6-1,-,few,TRBJ2-3,CASSDPSGGATDTQYF,TGTGCCAGCAGTGACCCTAGTGGCGGAGCCACAGATACGCAGTATTTT
TRBV4-1,TRBD2,few,TRBJ2-5,CASSQRREGPETQYF,TGCGCCAGCAGCCAAAGGCGGGAGGGCCCAGAGACCCAGTACTTC
TRBV7-2,-,many,TRBJ2-7,CASSLGTGASYEQYF,TGTGCCAGCAGTTTAGGGACGGGAGCCTCCTACGAGCAGTACTTC
TRBV14,TRBD1,many,TRBJ1-2,CASSHYDRARGYTF,TGTGCCAGCAGCCATTACGACAGGGCTCGCGGCTACACCTTC
TRBV11-2,-,few,TRBJ1-3,CASGRQTRGTIYF,TGTGCCAGCGGGAGGCAGACCCGGGGCACCATATATTTT
TRBV12-3/TRBV12-4,-,-,TRBJ1-6,CASSLGPLGSPLHF,TGTGCCAGCAGTTTAGGACCTTTGGGTTCTCCCCTCCACTTT
TRBV5-1,-,-,TRBJ1-5,CASSTGGGPYQPQHF,TGCGCCAGCAGCACCGGGGGAGGGCCCTATCAGCCCCAGCATTTT
TRBV11-1,-,many,TRBJ2-3,CASSRERGRRTDTQYF,TGTGCCAGCAGCCGTGAACGGGGGCGGCGCACAGATACGCAGTATTTT
TRBV6-6,TRBD1,many,TRBJ1-1,CASIKNLGQGTGNTEAFF,TGTGCCAGCATCAAAAACCTCGGACAGGGGACGGGGAACACTGAAGCTTTCTTT
TRBV19,-,-,TRBJ2-7,CASSIDMDTTYEQYF,TGTGCCAGTAGTATTGATATGGACACGACCTACGAGCAGTACTTC
TRBV7-9,-,many,TRBJ1-4,CASSPKGGTNEKLFF,TGTGCCAGCAGCCCTAAGGGAGGGACTAATGAAAAACTGTTTTTT
TRBV21-1,-,few,TRBJ1-5,CASRTGDRNQPQHF,TGTGCCAGCAGAACAGGGGATCGGAATCAGCCCCAGCATTTT
TRBV7-3,-,many,TRBJ1-1,CASSRTTTQGRRMNTEAFF,TGTGCCAGCAGCCGCACTACTACTCAAGGAAGGAGAATGAACACTGAAGCTTTCTTT
TRBV5-8,TRBD2,-,TRBJ2-2,CASSRGLAGYVGELFF,TGTGCCAGCAGCCGCGGACTAGCGGGTTACGTCGGGGAGCTGTTTTTT
TRBV9,TRBD1,-,TRBJ1-4,CASSSTGFNEKLFF,TGTGCCAGCAGCTCGACAGGGTTTAATGAAAAACTGTTTTTT
TRBV29-1,-,many,TRBJ2-1,CSVAMGWKQFF,TGCAGCGTAGCTATGGGATGGAAGCAGTTCTTC
TRBV5-1,-,many,TRBJ2-7,CASSLYPYEQYF,TGCGCCAGCAGCTTGTATCCCTACGAGCAGTACTTC
TRBV11-1,-,-,TRBJ2-1,CASSLLGQNEQFF,TGTGCCAGCAGCTTACTCGGACAAAATGAGCAGTTCTTC
TRBV7-8,-,many,TRBJ2-7,CASSSPRGSPHTLNYEQYF,TGTGCCAGCAGCTCCCCCCGAGGCAGCCCGCATACTTTGAACTACGAGCAGTACTTC
TRBV27,-,many,TRBJ2-3,CASSLPYTDTQYF,TGTGCCAGCAGTCTCCCCTACACAGATACGCAGTATTTT
TRBV11-2,-,-,TRBJ1-1,CASSPRSYEAFF,TGTGCCAGCAGCCCTCGTTCCTATGAAGCTTTCTTT
TRBV6-5,-,-,TRBJ2-7,CASSYPDRGEQYF,TGTGCCAGCAGTTACCCCGACCGAGGGGAGCAGTACTTC
TRBV6-1,TRBD1,many,TRBJ2-1,CASRRDRWFLSFF,TGTGCCAGCAGGAGGGACAGGTGGTTTCTTTCGTTCTTC
TRBV7-2,TRBD1,-,TRBJ1-5,CASSPGQGSKPQHF,TGTGCCAGCAGCCCAGGACAGGGATCAAAGCCCCAGCATTTT
TRBV12-3/TRBV12-4,TRBD1,medium-sized,TRBJ2-4,CASSTTGGFAKNIQYF,TGTGCCAGCAGTACGACAGGGGGCTTCGCCAAAAACATTCAGTACTTC
TRBV7-7,TRBD1,few,TRBJ2-3,CASSSDRATDTQYF,TGTGCCAGCAGCTCCGACAGGGCTACAGATACGCAGTATTTT
TRBV10-3,-,many,TRBJ1-6,CAISGGSNSPLHF,TGTGCCATCAGCGGGGGTAGTAATTCACCCCTCCACTTT
TRBV19,-,many,TRBJ1-4,CASSAAHGKLFF,TGTGCCAGTAGTGCCGCCCACGGAAAACTGTTTTTT
TRBV28,TRBD2,few,TRBJ2-1,CASSFGIAGLAAPKHNEQFF,TGTGCCAGCAGTTTCGGTATTGCGGGACTAGCGGCTCCCAAGCACAATGAGCAGTTCTTC
TRBV6-1,TRBD1,many,TRBJ2-2,CATDRGLYTGELFF,TGTGCCACAGACAGGGGGCTTTACACCGGGGAGCTGTTTTTT
TRBV7-9,-,many,TRBJ2-7,CASSPDTAYEQYF,TGTGCCAGCAGCCCGGACACAGCCTACGAGCAGTACTTC
TRBV5-1,TRBD2,-,TRBJ2-1,CASSREGYNEQFF,TGCGCCAGCAGCCGGGAGGGGTACAATGAGCAGTTCTTC
TRBV20-1,-,many,TRBJ1-1,CSAAGFTEAFF,TGCAGTGCGGCAGGGTTTACTGAAGCTTTCTTT
TRBV6-6,-,many,TRBJ2-6,CASSYSWERGTSGANVLTF,TGTGCCAGCAGTTACTCGTGGGAGAGGGGAACCTCTGGGGCCAACGTCCTGACTTTC
TRBV5-1,TRBD1,many,TRBJ2-2,CASSFLTGIAGELFF,TGCGCCAGCAGCTTTTTGACAGGGATTGCCGGGGAGCTGTTTTTT
TRBV3-1,-,many,TRBJ2-7,CASSQDWSRFYEQYF,TGTGCCAGCAGCCAAGATTGGTCAAGATTTTACGAGCAGTACTTC